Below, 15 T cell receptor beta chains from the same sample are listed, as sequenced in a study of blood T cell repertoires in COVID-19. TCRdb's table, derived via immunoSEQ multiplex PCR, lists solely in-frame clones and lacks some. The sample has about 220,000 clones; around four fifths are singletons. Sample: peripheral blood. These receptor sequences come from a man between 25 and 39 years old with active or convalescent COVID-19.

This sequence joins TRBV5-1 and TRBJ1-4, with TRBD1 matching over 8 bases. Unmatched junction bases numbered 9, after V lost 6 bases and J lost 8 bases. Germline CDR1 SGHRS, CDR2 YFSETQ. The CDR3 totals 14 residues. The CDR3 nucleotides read TGCGCCAGCACTCACACAGGGGGTCTCGAAAAACTGTTTTTT. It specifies CASTHTGGLEKLFF.

As DNA, the CDR3 is TGCGCCAGCAGCCAATTAACCGGACGGGGCAATGAGCAGTTCTTC. This codes for CASSQLTGRGNEQFF. V is TRBV4-3 and J is TRBJ2-1, with D tentatively TRBD2 (5 bases). The germline gives CDR1 LGHNA, CDR2 YSLEER. The length of the CDR3 is 15 residues. The germline V and J ends were trimmed by 2 bases and 6 bases, with 14 bases remaining between them.

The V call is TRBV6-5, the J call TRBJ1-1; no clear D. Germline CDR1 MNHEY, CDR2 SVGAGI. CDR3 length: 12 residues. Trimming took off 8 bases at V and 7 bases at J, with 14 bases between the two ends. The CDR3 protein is CASWMRIGEAFF. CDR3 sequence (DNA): TGTGCCAGCTGGATGCGGATCGGTGAAGCTTTCTTT.

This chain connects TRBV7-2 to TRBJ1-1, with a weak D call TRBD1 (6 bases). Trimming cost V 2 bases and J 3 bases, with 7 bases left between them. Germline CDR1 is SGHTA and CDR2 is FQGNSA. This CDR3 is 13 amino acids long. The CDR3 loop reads CASSLKGDTEAFF. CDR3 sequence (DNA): TGTGCCAGCAGCTTAAAGGGGGACACTGAAGCTTTCTTT.

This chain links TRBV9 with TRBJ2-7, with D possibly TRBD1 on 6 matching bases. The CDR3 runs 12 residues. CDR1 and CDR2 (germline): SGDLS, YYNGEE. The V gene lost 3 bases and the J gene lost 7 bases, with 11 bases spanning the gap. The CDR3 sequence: CASSATGREQYF. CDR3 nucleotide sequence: TGTGCCAGCAGCGCCACAGGGAGAGAGCAGTACTTC.

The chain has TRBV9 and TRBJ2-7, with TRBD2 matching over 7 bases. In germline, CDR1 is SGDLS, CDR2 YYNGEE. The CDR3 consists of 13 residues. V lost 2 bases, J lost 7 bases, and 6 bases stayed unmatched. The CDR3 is CASSVSSGGEQYF. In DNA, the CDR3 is TGTGCCAGCAGCGTCAGCTCCGGGGGGGAGCAGTACTTC.

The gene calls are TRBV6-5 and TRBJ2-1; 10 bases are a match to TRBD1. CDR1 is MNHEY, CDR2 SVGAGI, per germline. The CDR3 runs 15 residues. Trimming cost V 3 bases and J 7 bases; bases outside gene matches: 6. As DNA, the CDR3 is TGTGCCAGCAGTTATTCGGGACAGGGGAGTAATGAGCAGTTCTTC. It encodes CASSYSGQGSNEQFF.

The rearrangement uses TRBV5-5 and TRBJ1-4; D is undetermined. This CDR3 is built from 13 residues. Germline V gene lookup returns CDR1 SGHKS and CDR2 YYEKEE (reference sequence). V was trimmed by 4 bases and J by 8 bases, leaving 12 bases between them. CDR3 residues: CASSPSIVEKLFF. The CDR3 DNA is TGTGCCAGCAGCCCATCTATCGTAGAAAAACTGTTTTTT.

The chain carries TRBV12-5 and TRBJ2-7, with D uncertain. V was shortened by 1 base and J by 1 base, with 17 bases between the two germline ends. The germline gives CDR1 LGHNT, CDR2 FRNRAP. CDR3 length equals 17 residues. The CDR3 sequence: CASGLAPRWLISYEQYF. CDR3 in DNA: TGTGCTAGTGGTTTGGCACCCCGTTGGCTGATTTCCTACGAGCAGTACTTC.

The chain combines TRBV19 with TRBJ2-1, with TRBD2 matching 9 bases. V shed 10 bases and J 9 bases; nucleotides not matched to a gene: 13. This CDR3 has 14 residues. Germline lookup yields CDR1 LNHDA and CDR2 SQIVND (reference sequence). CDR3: CATVRGSGSTEQFF. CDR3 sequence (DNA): TGTGCCACAGTACGGGGTAGCGGGAGTACTGAGCAGTTCTTC.

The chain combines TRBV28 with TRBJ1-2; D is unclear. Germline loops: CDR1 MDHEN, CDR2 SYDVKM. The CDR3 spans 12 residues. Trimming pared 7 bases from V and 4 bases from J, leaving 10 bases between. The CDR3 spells CASTGGPYGYTF. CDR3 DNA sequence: TGTGCCAGCACCGGCGGGCCCTATGGCTACACCTTC.

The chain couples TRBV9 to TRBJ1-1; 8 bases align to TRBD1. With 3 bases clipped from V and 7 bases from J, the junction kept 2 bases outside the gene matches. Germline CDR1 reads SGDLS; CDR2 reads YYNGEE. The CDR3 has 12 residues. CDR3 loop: CASSGTGGEAFF. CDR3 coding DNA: TGTGCCAGCAGCGGAACAGGGGGTGAAGCTTTCTTT.

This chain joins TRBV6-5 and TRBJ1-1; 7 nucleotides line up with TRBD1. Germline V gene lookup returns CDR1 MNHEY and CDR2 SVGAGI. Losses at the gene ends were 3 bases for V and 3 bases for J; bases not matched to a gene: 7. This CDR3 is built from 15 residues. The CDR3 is CASSYQPTGYTEAFF. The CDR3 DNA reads TGTGCCAGCAGTTATCAACCGACAGGGTACACTGAAGCTTTCTTT.

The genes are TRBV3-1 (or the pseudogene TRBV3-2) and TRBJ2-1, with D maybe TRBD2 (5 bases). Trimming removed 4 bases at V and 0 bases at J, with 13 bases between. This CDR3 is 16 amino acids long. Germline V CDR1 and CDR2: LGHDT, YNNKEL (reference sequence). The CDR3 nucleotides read TGTGCCAGCAGCCCTCCGGGGAAAAGCTCCTACAATGAGCAGTTCTTC. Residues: CASSPPGKSSYNEQFF.

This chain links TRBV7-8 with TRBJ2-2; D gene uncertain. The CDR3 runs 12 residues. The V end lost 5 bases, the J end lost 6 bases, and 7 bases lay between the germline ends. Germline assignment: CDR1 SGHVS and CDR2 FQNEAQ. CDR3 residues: CASSPEAGELFF. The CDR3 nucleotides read TGTGCCAGCAGCCCTGAGGCCGGGGAGCTGTTTTTT.